The 27 T cell receptor beta chains below were found in one sample sequenced in a study of T cells in Graves' hyperthyroidism and ophthalmopathy. Researchers took RNA transcripts and amplified the TCR beta CDR3 regions from them. The HTBI set primed first-round TCR CDR3 RT-PCR. TCRdb re-called the multiplex PCR reads with MiXCR, one entry per CDR3 protein. The table records about 600,000 distinct CDR3 sequences, roughly a sixth of them present only once. Sequenced input: blood. The receptors stem from a middle-aged woman with Graves' ophthalmopathy.

In this sample, this clonotype turned up many times. This chain connects TRBV28 to TRBJ2-3; a weak D match, TRBD2 (6 bases). The germline V and J ends were trimmed by 3 bases and 0 bases, with 10 bases remaining between them. Per the germline V gene, CDR1 is MDHEN and CDR2 is SYDVKM. The CDR3 contains 15 residues. CDR3 loop: CASSFGGTSTDTQYF. CDR3 sequence (DNA): TGTGCCAGCAGTTTCGGGGGAACTAGCACAGATACGCAGTATTTT.

The rearrangement links TRBV28 to TRBJ2-7, with unresolved D. V shed 4 bases and J shed 4 bases, with 11 bases lying between them. Germline values: CDR1 MDHEN, CDR2 SYDVKM. CDR3 length equals 13 residues. In DNA, the CDR3 is TGTGCCAGCAGTTATCGGGTCAATTACGAGCAGTACTTC. Protein sequence: CASSYRVNYEQYF.

This clonotype was counted at least ten times. The rearrangement joins TRBV4-1 to TRBJ2-7; D is uncertain. The germline V gene has CDR1 MGHRA and CDR2 YSYEKL. Trimming left V 0 bases short and J 5 bases short, with 8 bases between. CDR3 length equals 13 residues. The CDR3: CASSQDHVDEQYF. In nucleotides, the CDR3 is TGCGCCAGCAGCCAAGATCACGTTGACGAGCAGTACTTC.

V is TRBV20-1 and J is TRBJ1-5; D unresolved. Trimming pared 0 bases from V and 1 base from J, leaving 13 bases between. Germline V gives CDR1 DFQATT, CDR2 SNEGSKA (reference sequence). The CDR3 has 16 amino acids. Here the CDR3 reads CSARDPRELSNQPQHF. DNA of the CDR3: TGCAGTGCTAGAGATCCCCGGGAATTGAGCAATCAGCCCCAGCATTTT.

For this clonotype: A much larger clone lies one base from this, so it may be a read error. The CDR3 nucleotides read TGCAGTGCACCCGGGGGGGGGATGGACACTGAAGCTTTCTTT. As protein: CSAPGGGMDTEAFF. The rearrangement joins TRBV20-1 to TRBJ1-1, with D perhaps matching TRBD1 (5 bases). The V gene's germline CDR1 is DFQATT and CDR2 SNEGSKA (reference sequence). This CDR3 is built from 14 residues. The V end was cut by 6 bases, the J end by 3 bases, with 17 bases between.

CDR3 residues: CASSLARQQAFF. CDR3 nucleotide sequence: TGTGCCAGCAGTTTAGCCCGCCAGCAGGCGTTCTTC. The chain combines TRBV12-3 or TRBV12-4 with TRBJ2-1; D is unclear. The V end lost 0 bases, the J end lost 15 bases, and 12 bases lay between the germline ends. The CDR3 spans 12 residues.

This clonotype was counted at least ten times. The chain has TRBV18 and TRBJ2-1; 7 bases are a match to TRBD2. Per the germline V gene, CDR1 is KGHSH and CDR2 is LQKENI. The CDR3 is 13 amino acids. J was trimmed by 13 bases and V by 4 bases; bases with no gene match: 10. The CDR3 region has the DNA TGTGCCAGCTCACGGGCGGGGCGGGAGTCCCAGTTCTTC. Translation gives CASSRAGRESQFF. The full variable domain, completed using reference TRBV18 and TRBJ2-1, is NAGVMQNPRHLVRRRGQEARLRCSPMKGHSHVYWYRQLPEEGLKFMVYLQKENIIDESGMPKERFSAEFPKEGPSILRIQQVVRGDSAAYFCASSRAGRESQFFGPGTRLTVL.

Comment on this clonotype: A read error is possible here, since a much larger clone lies one base away. V is TRBV20-1 and J is TRBJ2-7, with 8 bases aligning to TRBD2. With V trimmed by 5 bases and J by 3 bases, 9 bases remained unmatched. Germline V gene sequence: CDR1 DFQATT, CDR2 SNEGSKA (reference sequence). This CDR3 region has 14 residues. The CDR3 loop is CSARTGGGDYEQYF. The CDR3 DNA reads TGCAGTGCTCGAACCGGGGGGGGGGACTACGAGCAGTACTTC.

The chain carries TRBV6-2 or TRBV6-3 and TRBJ2-7; the match to TRBD2 covers 8 bases. The length of the CDR3 is 14 residues. The germline V gene encodes CDR1 MNHEY and CDR2 SVGEGT. The junction had 12 bases not matched to a gene; V was cut back by 7 bases and J by 7 bases. The CDR3 spells CASTPGGTRDEQYF. The CDR3 nucleotides are TGTGCCAGCACCCCCGGCGGGACTAGAGATGAGCAGTACTTC.

The sample holds one count of this clonotype. The V and J genes are TRBV5-1 and TRBJ2-3; 7 nucleotides align to TRBD2. The V gene end was trimmed by 0 bases and the J gene end by 2 bases; junction bases not matched to a gene: 3. Germline-derived CDR1 and CDR2 are SGHRS and YFSETQ. The CDR3 loop spans 15 amino acids. The CDR3 protein is CASSLVGTNTDTQYF. The CDR3 DNA sequence: TGCGCCAGCAGCTTGGTCGGGACTAACACAGATACGCAGTATTTT.

This clonotype showed up many times. The CDR3, as DNA: TGCAGTGCTAGAGATCCGGGTAATACAGGTTCTAATGAGCAGTTCTTC. Residues: CSARDPGNTGSNEQFF. The chain carries TRBV20-1 and TRBJ2-1, with a tentative D call TRBD1 (5 bases). Trimming took off 0 bases at V and 7 bases at J, with 19 bases between the two ends. The germline V gene encodes CDR1 DFQATT and CDR2 SNEGSKA (reference sequence). This CDR3 has 16 amino acids.

This clonotype appeared a single time. This may arise from a read error, as a much more abundant clone is one base away. This chain uses TRBV28 with TRBJ2-7; D is uncertain. Germline values: CDR1 MDHEN, CDR2 SYDVKM. The length of the CDR3 is 14 residues. V lost 5 bases, J lost 6 bases, and 17 bases lay in between. This CDR3 reads CASSRPLVNCEQYF. DNA of the CDR3: TGTGCCAGCAGTAGACCCCTAGTTAACTGCGAGCAGTACTTC.

This clonotype has just a few counts. The chain has TRBV14 and TRBJ2-7, with TRBD2 as a possible D gene (5 bases). The germline CDR1 and CDR2 sequences are SGHDN and FVKESK. The CDR3 is 13 residues long. The V end lost 8 bases, the J end lost 5 bases, and 16 bases lay between the germline ends. For the CDR3, the DNA is TGTGCCAGCGACTTACTGAGGGTCGACGAGCAGTACTTC. This codes for CASDLLRVDEQYF.

This clonotype was counted only a few times. This chain links TRBV7-9 with TRBJ2-1; D is uncertain. Germline values: CDR1 SEHNR, CDR2 FQNEAQ (reference sequence). The CDR3 has 12 residues. V was trimmed by 4 bases and J by 8 bases, leaving 9 bases between them. CDR3 sequence: CASSYGVDEQFF. The CDR3 DNA is TGTGCCAGCAGCTACGGAGTGGATGAGCAGTTCTTC.

The chain is built from TRBV19 and TRBJ1-5; TRBD1 agrees at 11 bases. CDR1 and CDR2 (germline): LNHDA, SQIVND (reference sequence). The CDR3 length is 15 residues. The CDR3 DNA sequence: TGTGCAGCTGGGACAGGGGGGTTCGGCAATCAGCCCCAGCATTTT. This gives the protein CAAGTGGFGNQPQHF.

Many counts were recorded for this clonotype. The chain has TRBV2 and TRBJ2-1; D possibly corresponds to TRBD2 (5 bases). V was trimmed by 3 bases and J by 5 bases, leaving 11 bases between them. Looked up from germline, CDR1 is SNHLY and CDR2 is FYNNEI. There are 14 residues in the CDR3. The CDR3 spells CASSDGLADNEQFF. The CDR3 nucleotides read TGTGCCAGCAGTGATGGGCTAGCCGACAATGAGCAGTTCTTC.

This chain joins TRBV4-1 and TRBJ2-1, with D hard to call. The V and J ends lost 1 base and 4 bases respectively, with 8 bases between them. CDR1 is MGHRA, CDR2 YSYEKL, per germline. This CDR3 contains 14 residues. CDR3 residues: CASSQVSLYNEQFF. In DNA, the CDR3 is TGCGCCAGCAGCCAAGTGAGTCTTTACAATGAGCAGTTCTTC.

The J gene is TRBJ1-5, the V gene TRBV6-5; D gene uncertain. Germline loops: CDR1 MNHEY, CDR2 SVGAGI. The CDR3 contains 13 residues. V shed 2 bases and J shed 3 bases, with 5 bases lying between them. The CDR3 loop reads CASSYGFNQPQHF. The CDR3 nucleotides are TGTGCCAGCAGTTACGGGTTCAATCAGCCCCAGCATTTT.

Many counts were recorded for this clonotype. The chain uses TRBV5-1 and TRBJ2-2; 7 bases line up with TRBD2. The germline V gene has CDR1 SGHRS and CDR2 YFSETQ. This CDR3 has 15 residues. J lost 2 bases, V lost 4 bases, and 5 bases had no gene match. The CDR3 region is CASSAGEGNTGELFF. The CDR3 DNA reads TGCGCCAGCAGCGCGGGGGAAGGCAACACCGGGGAGCTGTTTTTT.

This clonotype was counted at least ten times. The gene calls are TRBV5-1 and TRBJ2-5; 8 bases align to TRBD1. In germline, CDR1 is SGHRS, CDR2 YFSETQ. CDR3 length: 15 residues. The V gene end was trimmed by 4 bases and the J gene end by 5 bases; junction bases not matched to a gene: 10. CDR3 bases: TGCGCCAGCAGCACGACAGGGGTGATTTCGGAGACCCAGTACTTC. The encoded protein is CASSTTGVISETQYF.

There are a few counts of this clonotype. The chain is built from TRBV19 and TRBJ1-2; D is possibly TRBD1 (6 bases). CDR1 is LNHDA and CDR2 is SQIVND in the germline V gene (reference sequence). The V end was cut by 8 bases, the J end by 7 bases, with 23 bases between. This CDR3 contains 15 residues. DNA of the CDR3: TGTGCCAGTGGCGGGGGGGACATCTCCCGTCTTGGCTACACCTTC. It encodes CASGGGDISRLGYTF.

Only a few counts were recorded for this clonotype. The chain joins TRBV6-9 to TRBJ1-6; 7 bases fit TRBD1. The CDR3 has 14 amino acids. CDR1 is MNHGY and CDR2 is SVAAGI in the germline V gene. V lost 3 bases and J lost 14; bases outside the gene matches: 10. In DNA form, the CDR3 reads TGTGCCAGCAGTTACGACCCAGGCAGGGGGTCCCTCCACTTT. This sequence encodes CASSYDPGRGSLHF.

As to this clonotype: A read error may be the cause here, since a much bigger clone is one base away. The chain is built from TRBV5-1 and TRBJ2-2; TRBD2 matches 11 bases. Trimming took 3 bases from V and 4 from J; bases not matched to a gene: 5. Germline CDR1 SGHRS, CDR2 YFSETQ. The CDR3 contains 16 residues. CDR3 residues: CASSYSSGRCTGELFF. The CDR3 DNA reads as TGCGCCAGCAGCTACTCTAGCGGGAGGTGCACCGGGGAGCTGTTTTTT.

This clonotype showed up many times. The rearrangement joins TRBV2 to TRBJ1-1; possible D gene TRBD1, 6 bases. The CDR3 is 13 amino acids. Trimming left V 6 bases short and J 1 base short, with 9 bases between. Germline V gene sequence: CDR1 SNHLY, CDR2 FYNNEI. DNA of the CDR3: TGTGCCAGCAGGAGGGGACAGAACACTGAAGCTTTCTTT. This sequence encodes CASRRGQNTEAFF.

This clonotype was seen many times. The rearrangement links TRBV20-1 to TRBJ2-5; 9 bases map to TRBD1. Germline V gene sequence: CDR1 DFQATT, CDR2 SNEGSKA (reference sequence). This CDR3 has 14 amino acids. V shed 5 bases, J shed 6 bases, and the junction held 10 bases outside the gene matches. CDR3 in DNA: TGCAGTGCTCCCGGGACAGGGTGGAAGAAGACCCAGTACTTC. Amino acid sequence: CSAPGTGWKKTQYF.

This clonotype was observed many times. The chain carries TRBV27 and TRBJ1-6, with D tentatively TRBD1 (5 bases). CDR1 MNHEY and CDR2 SMNVEV come from the germline V gene (reference sequence). The CDR3 loop spans 16 amino acids. Deletions cut 5 bases from V and 8 bases from J, with 19 bases between. DNA of the CDR3: TGTGCCAGCAGTCCCTCTGGTTGGGACCCATATTCACCCCTCCACTTT. Translation gives CASSPSGWDPYSPLHF.

In this sample, this clonotype turned up once. The CDR3 ends on some other residue instead of the conserved phenylalanine or tryptophan, so this is likely a read error. V is TRBV6-2 or TRBV6-3 and J is TRBJ2-7, with D perhaps TRBD1 (6 bases). V lost 5 bases and J lost 2, with 10 bases in between. The CDR3 has 13 residues. CDR1 and CDR2 from the germline V gene are MNHEY and SVGEGT. In DNA form, the CDR3 reads TGTGCCAGCAGTGACGGACAGACCTACGAGCAGTACCTC. Translation: CASSDGQTYEQYL.